This record covers a single T cell receptor beta chain. Its antigen remains unknown. Method: immunoSEQ multiplex PCR; TCRdb's copy keeps in-frame clones and lacks some. The table includes about 180,000 clones, approximately 86% detected once. This sample stems from a study of T cell responses to AZD1222 COVID-19 vaccine. Germline values: CDR1 SNHLY, CDR2 FYNNEI. V lost 2 bases to trimming and J lost 4 bases, with 14 bases between them. The CDR3 sequence is 15 residues long. General study results and limits: Increased Spike-specific TCR breadth and depth were observed after two AZD1222 doses. White British donors predominated, females outnumbered males, and clonal diversity was possibly underestimated.

The gene calls are TRBV2 and TRBJ1-1; TRBD1 is a possible D gene (5 bases). The TCR was taken from an adult in good health. Specimen: peripheral blood, collected on day 0 of AZD1222 vaccination. The CDR3 reads CASSELGGGSTEAFF. The CDR3 DNA follows: TGTGCCAGCAGTGAATTGGGTGGGGGGAGCACTGAAGCTTTCTTT.